Each of the 26 T cell receptor beta chains below was sequenced from the same sample in a study of blood T cell repertoires in COVID-19. Some clones are missing from TCRdb's copy, which holds only in-frame ones; the method was immunoSEQ multiplex PCR. The profile covers approximately 46,000 clones, with under 90% appearing a single time and about 4.2% taken by the ten largest. What was sequenced was peripheral blood. The receptors derive from a woman aged 70-85 years with acute or convalescent COVID-19.

V and J are TRBV3-1 (or the pseudogene TRBV3-2) and TRBJ1-2; 7 bases match TRBD1. J lost 6 bases, V lost 3 bases, and 7 bases had no gene match. Looked up from germline, CDR1 is LGHDT and CDR2 is YNNKEL (reference sequence). CDR3 length equals 14 residues. The CDR3 is CASSQTGNLDGYTF. In DNA form, the CDR3 reads TGTGCCAGCAGCCAGACAGGGAACTTGGATGGCTACACCTTC.

This rearrangement joins TRBV28 to TRBJ1-6, with D maybe TRBD1 (5 bases). This CDR3 is 13 amino acids long. Looked up from germline, CDR1 is MDHEN and CDR2 is SYDVKM. Trimming left V 2 bases short and J 8 bases short, with 7 bases between. The CDR3 sequence is CASSLKGYSPLHF. In nucleotides, the CDR3 is TGTGCCAGCAGTTTAAAGGGGTATTCACCCCTCCACTTT.

The chain couples TRBV11-3 to TRBJ1-2; 7 bases are a match to TRBD1. There are 13 residues in the CDR3. Germline-derived CDR1 and CDR2 are SGHNT and YENEEA. J was trimmed by 8 bases and V by 6 bases; bases with no gene match: 9. The CDR3 sequence: CASSIRQGEGYTF. Written as DNA, the CDR3 is TGTGCCAGCAGTATTCGACAGGGAGAGGGCTACACCTTC.

The CDR3 loop is CASSRDRGDGNTIYF. As DNA, the CDR3 is TGTGCCAGCAGTAGGGACAGGGGAGATGGAAACACCATATATTTT. The V and J genes are TRBV6-5 and TRBJ1-3; 10 positions agree with TRBD1. J lost 3 bases, V lost 5 bases, and 4 bases had no gene match. Looked up from germline, CDR1 is MNHEY and CDR2 is SVGAGI. The CDR3 contains 15 residues.

The rearrangement links TRBV19 to TRBJ2-1; TRBD1 agrees at 9 bases. The germline V gene encodes CDR1 LNHDA and CDR2 SQIVND (reference sequence). The CDR3 has 14 amino acids. The ends lost 7 bases at V and 7 bases at J; junction bases unmatched: 8. This CDR3 reads CASKGTGNLNEQFF. CDR3 nucleotides: TGTGCCAGTAAAGGGACAGGGAATCTGAATGAGCAGTTCTTC. The variable domain in full, completed from reference TRBV19 and TRBJ2-1, reads DGGITQSPKYLFRKEGQNVTLSCEQNLNHDAMYWYRQDPGQGLRLIYYSQIVNDFQKGDIAEGYSVSREKKESFPLTVTSAQKNPTAFYLCASKGTGNLNEQFFGPGTRLTVL.

The V and J genes are TRBV5-4 and TRBJ2-3; 14 bases are a match to TRBD2. The CDR3 sequence is 16 residues long. Germline V CDR1 and CDR2: SGHNT, YYREEE (reference sequence). Unmatched junction bases numbered 9, after V lost 4 bases and J lost 8 bases. Here the CDR3 DNA reads TGTGCCAGCAGCCCGGGACTAGCGGGAGCCGACTCTACGCAGTATTTT. Protein: CASSPGLAGADSTQYF.

This clone was observed once. The genes are TRBV5-1 and TRBJ2-7, with 13 bases that match TRBD2. CDR3 length equals 17 residues. The germline V gene has CDR1 SGHRS and CDR2 YFSETQ. The junction had 11 bases not matched to a gene; V was cut back by 3 bases and J by 5 bases. The DNA for the CDR3 is TGCGCCAGCAGCTCCGGACTAGCGGGAGTACCACCCCACGAGCAGTACTTC. Amino acids: CASSSGLAGVPPHEQYF.

The V gene is TRBV6-5, the J gene TRBJ1-6; D is uncertain. Germline CDR1 is MNHEY and CDR2 is SVGAGI. V was shortened by 2 bases and J by 5 bases, with 7 bases between the two germline ends. The CDR3 sequence is 14 residues long. CDR3 sequence (DNA): TGTGCCAGCAGTTACAAACGGGATAATTCACCCCTCCACTTT. Its translation is CASSYKRDNSPLHF.

The chain joins TRBV6-5 to TRBJ2-1; 10 nucleotides match TRBD2. Germline CDR1 and CDR2: MNHEY and SVGAGI. J lost 13 bases, V lost 4 bases, and 4 bases had no gene match. CDR3 size: 12 residues. The CDR3 nucleotides are TGTGCCAGCAGTTTCACTAGCGGGACTCAGTTCTTC. Protein: CASSFTSGTQFF.

In its sample, this clone was seen once. V usage is TRBV19 and J usage is TRBJ2-3; 10 nucleotides match TRBD2. Germline-derived CDR1 and CDR2 are LNHDA and SQIVND (reference sequence). The CDR3 runs to 15 residues. V trimming: 7 bases; J trimming: 2 bases; junction bases outside the gene matches: 6. In DNA, the CDR3 is TGTGCCAGTACCGTCAGCGGGAGGGCCACAGATACGCAGTATTTT. This gives the protein CASTVSGRATDTQYF.

The chain carries TRBV10-1 and TRBJ2-7; 8 bases are shared with TRBD2. The CDR3 loop spans 15 amino acids. Losses at the gene ends were 4 bases for V and 2 bases for J; bases not matched to a gene: 7. Germline V gene lookup returns CDR1 WNHNN and CDR2 SYGVQD (reference sequence). The CDR3 sequence is CASSAISGTAYEQYF. The CDR3 bases are TGCGCCAGCAGTGCGATTAGCGGGACCGCCTACGAGCAGTACTTC.

This clone was found once. This chain connects TRBV7-9 to TRBJ1-2, with a tentative D call TRBD1 (5 bases). Trimming took 6 bases from V and 2 from J, leaving 16 bases between them. The CDR3 length is 15 residues. Germline V gene sequence: CDR1 SEHNR, CDR2 FQNEAQ (reference sequence). For the CDR3, the DNA is TGTGCCAGCAGTTCTAGTGGCAGGGAAAACTATGGCTACACCTTC. This sequence encodes CASSSSGRENYGYTF. Supplemented by reference TRBV7-9 and TRBJ1-2, the full variable domain reads DTGVSQNPRHKITKRGQNVTFRCDPISEHNRLYWYRQTLGQGPEFLTYFQNEAQLEKSRLLSDRFSAERPKGSFSTLEIQRTEQGDSAMYLCASSSSGRENYGYTFGSGTRLTVV.

The V call is TRBV6-5, the J call TRBJ1-1; 10 nucleotides agree with TRBD1. V dropped 8 bases and J dropped 4; count of bases not matched to a gene: 7. CDR3 length: 14 amino acids. The germline gives CDR1 MNHEY, CDR2 SVGAGI. The CDR3 nucleotides read TGTGCCAGCGGGAGACAGGGGGCGCTCACTGAAGCTTTCTTT. Amino acids: CASGRQGALTEAFF.

This chain links TRBV6-6 with TRBJ2-3; TRBD1 is a possible D gene (6 bases). CDR3 length: 15 amino acids. Trimming removed 2 bases at V and 6 bases at J, with 15 bases between. CDR1 is MNHNY and CDR2 is SVGAGI in the germline V gene (reference sequence). The CDR3 loop reads CASSYGLTGYDTQYF. CDR3 DNA: TGTGCCAGCAGTTACGGCTTAACAGGGTACGATACGCAGTATTTT.

The chain joins TRBV9 to TRBJ1-4; a possible D gene is TRBD1 (5 bases). Germline V gene sequence: CDR1 SGDLS, CDR2 YYNGEE. The CDR3 is 14 residues long. The V gene lost 3 bases and the J gene lost 11 bases, with 17 bases spanning the gap. CDR3 in amino acids: CASSGTLRRDKLFF. The CDR3 nucleotides are TGTGCCAGCAGCGGGACACTAAGGAGAGACAAACTGTTTTTT.

The chain recombines TRBV6-6 with TRBJ2-7; D gene ambiguous. CDR3 length equals 12 residues. Looked up from germline, CDR1 is MNHNY and CDR2 is SVGAGI (reference sequence). V was shortened by 2 bases and J by 1 base, with 3 bases between the two germline ends. This CDR3 reads CASSYASYEQYF. The CDR3 nucleotides read TGTGCCAGCAGTTACGCGTCCTACGAGCAGTACTTC.

This chain joins TRBV6-5 and TRBJ2-7; 8 nucleotides align to TRBD1. J lost 7 bases, V lost 4 bases, and 12 bases had no gene match. The CDR3 is 15 amino acids. Germline values: CDR1 MNHEY, CDR2 SVGAGI. The chain's CDR3 is CASSSPDRDNREQYF. In DNA form, the CDR3 reads TGTGCCAGCAGTTCGCCGGACAGGGACAACAGGGAGCAGTACTTC.

The rearrangement joins TRBV7-9 to TRBJ2-2, with D maybe TRBD2 (6 bases). CDR3 length equals 16 residues. Trimming took 3 bases from V and 2 from J, leaving 13 bases between them. In germline, CDR1 is SEHNR, CDR2 FQNEAQ (reference sequence). The CDR3 sequence is CASSFPRGGNTGELFF. The CDR3 coding sequence is TGTGCCAGCAGCTTCCCGCGGGGCGGTAACACCGGGGAGCTGTTTTTT.

The chain joins TRBV19 to TRBJ1-4; 7 positions match TRBD1. V lost 9 bases to trimming and J lost 5 bases; unmatched junction nucleotides: 6. The germline V gene encodes CDR1 LNHDA and CDR2 SQIVND (reference sequence). CDR3 length: 13 amino acids. In DNA, the CDR3 is TGTGCCAGGATGGACAGGATCAATGAAAAACTGTTTTTT. It codes for CARMDRINEKLFF.

The chain joins TRBV3-1 (or the pseudogene TRBV3-2) to TRBJ2-7; a possible D gene is TRBD1 (5 bases). The CDR3 has 13 amino acids. Germline loops: CDR1 LGHDT, CDR2 YNNKEL (reference sequence). Trimming stripped 3 bases from V and 3 bases from J, with 9 bases between. The CDR3 region is CASSQFDSYEQYF. The CDR3 region has the DNA TGTGCCAGCAGCCAGTTTGACAGCTACGAGCAGTACTTC.

The CDR3 DNA sequence: TGTGCCAGCAGCTTAGTCTCGCTAGCGGGAGGACTGGGCAATGAGCAGTTCTTC. It translates to CASSLVSLAGGLGNEQFF. The chain links TRBV7-9 to TRBJ2-1; 11 nucleotides line up with TRBD2. Germline V gene sequence: CDR1 SEHNR, CDR2 FQNEAQ (reference sequence). The V and J ends lost 1 base and 6 bases, in that order; junction bases with no gene match: 11. The CDR3 runs 18 residues.

The V and J genes are TRBV11-2 and TRBJ2-5, with D tentatively TRBD2 (5 bases). The CDR3 runs 11 residues. Trimming shortened V by 5 bases and J by 6 bases, and 7 bases separated the two germline ends. Germline CDR1 and CDR2: SGHAT and FQNNGV. This CDR3 is CASSERKTQYF. CDR3 sequence (DNA): TGTGCCAGCAGCGAGCGGAAGACCCAGTACTTC.

The V call is TRBV19, the J call TRBJ1-2; 9 bases match TRBD1. V lost 6 bases and J lost 3; bases outside the gene matches: 8. Germline values: CDR1 LNHDA, CDR2 SQIVND (reference sequence). The CDR3 sequence is 15 residues long. In DNA form, the CDR3 reads TGTGCCAGTAGCGCCGGGACAGGGTTCCACTATGGCTACACCTTC. As protein: CASSAGTGFHYGYTF.

J is TRBJ2-7 and V is TRBV7-3, with TRBD2 matching 10 bases. The V segment lost 5 bases and the J segment 4 bases; nucleotides outside the gene matches: 2. The CDR3 has 13 residues. The germline V gene has CDR1 SGHTA and CDR2 FQGTGA. This chain's CDR3 is CASSSGRGYEQYF. The CDR3 bases are TGTGCCAGCAGCAGCGGGAGGGGGTACGAGCAGTACTTC. The full variable domain, its missing parts supplied by reference TRBV7-3 and TRBJ2-7, is GAGVSQTPSNKVTEKGKYVELRCDPISGHTALYWYRQSLGQGPEFLIYFQGTGAADDSGLPNDRFFAVRPEGSVSTLKIQRTERGDSAVYLCASSSGRGYEQYFGPGTRLTVT.

V usage is TRBV9 and J usage is TRBJ2-1; TRBD1 matches at 9 bases. V trimming: 0 bases; J trimming: 8 bases; junction bases outside the gene matches: 0. The germline gives CDR1 SGDLS, CDR2 YYNGEE. This CDR3 spans 13 amino acids. The CDR3 sequence: CASSVGQGDEQFF. The CDR3 DNA reads as TGTGCCAGCAGCGTAGGACAGGGGGATGAGCAGTTCTTC.

The gene calls are TRBV28 and TRBJ2-5, with a weak D call TRBD1 (5 bases). V was clipped by 6 bases and J by 5 bases, with 19 bases between them. There are 15 residues in the CDR3. Germline V gene data show CDR1 as MDHEN and CDR2 as SYDVKM. This CDR3 is CASSSGQGFVETQYF. In nucleotides, the CDR3 is TGTGCCAGCAGCAGTGGACAAGGGTTTGTTGAGACCCAGTACTTC.